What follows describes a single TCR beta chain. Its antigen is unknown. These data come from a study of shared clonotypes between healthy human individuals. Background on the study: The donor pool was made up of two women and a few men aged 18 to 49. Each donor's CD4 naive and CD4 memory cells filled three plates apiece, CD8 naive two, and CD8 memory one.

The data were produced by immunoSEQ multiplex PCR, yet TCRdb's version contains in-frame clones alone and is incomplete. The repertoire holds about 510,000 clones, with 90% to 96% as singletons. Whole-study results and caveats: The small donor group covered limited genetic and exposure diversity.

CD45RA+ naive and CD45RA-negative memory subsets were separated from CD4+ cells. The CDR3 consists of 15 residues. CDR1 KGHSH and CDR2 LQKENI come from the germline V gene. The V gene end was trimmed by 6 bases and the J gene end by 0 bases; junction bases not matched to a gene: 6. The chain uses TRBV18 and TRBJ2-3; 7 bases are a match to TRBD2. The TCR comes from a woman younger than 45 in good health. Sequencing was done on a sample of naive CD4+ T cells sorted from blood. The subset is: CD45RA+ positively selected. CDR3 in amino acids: CASSASSGSTDTQYF. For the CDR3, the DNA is TGTGCCAGCTCCGCTTCTAGCGGTAGCACAGATACGCAGTATTTT.